These 27 T cell receptor beta chains came from one sample sequenced in a study of T cell responses to AZD1222 COVID-19 vaccine. This table comes from immunoSEQ multiplex PCR, and its TCRdb copy is limited to in-frame clones, with some not included. Here the sample spans 100,000 or so clones, about 88% being singletons. The starting material was peripheral blood, obtained 28 days after the second AZD1222 dose. These receptors all come from an adult who received the AZD1222 COVID-19 vaccine.

This clone was found once. This chain uses TRBV11-2 with TRBJ2-7; D is uncertain. The CDR3 has 14 amino acids. Per the germline V gene, CDR1 is SGHAT and CDR2 is FQNNGV. V gave up 0 bases and J gave up 3 bases, with 9 bases separating them. This CDR3 reads CASSLDVTVYEQYF. The CDR3 DNA reads as TGTGCCAGCAGCTTAGACGTCACGGTCTACGAGCAGTACTTC.

As regards this clone: At the DNA level, this CDR3 is encoded by other sequences in the same sample as well. This chain joins TRBV3-1 (or the pseudogene TRBV3-2) and TRBJ1-2; possibly TRBD1 for D (5 bases). This CDR3 is 15 amino acids long. Germline CDR1 reads LGHDT; CDR2 reads YNNKEL (reference sequence). Trimming took 1 base from V and 5 from J, leaving 14 bases between them. CDR3 sequence reads: CASSQVGRGRYGYTF. The CDR3 DNA reads TGTGCCAGCAGCCAAGTTGGGAGGGGAAGGTATGGCTACACCTTC.

V usage is TRBV27 and J usage is TRBJ1-6, with D hard to call. The CDR3 spans 13 residues. In germline, CDR1 is MNHEY, CDR2 SMNVEV (reference sequence). Trimming shortened V by 5 bases and J by 8 bases, and 10 bases separated the two germline ends. CDR3 DNA sequence: TGTGCCAGCAGTCAGCTTGCGGATTCACCCCTCCACTTT. Protein sequence: CASSQLADSPLHF.

The V and J genes are TRBV24-1 and TRBJ2-3; 12 bases align to TRBD2. The germline V gene has CDR1 KGHDR and CDR2 SFDVKD. The CDR3 extends over 17 amino acids. V was clipped by 2 bases and J by 7 bases; unmatched bases: 9. The DNA of the CDR3 is TGTGCCACCAGTGATTGGACGACTAGCGGGAGTGGTAATACGCAGTATTTT. As protein: CATSDWTTSGSGNTQYF.

V usage is TRBV6-6 and J usage is TRBJ1-6, with D possibly TRBD1 on 5 matching bases. CDR3 length: 17 residues. CDR1 is MNHNY and CDR2 is SVGAGI in the germline V gene (reference sequence). V was pared by 5 bases and J by 0 bases, with 14 bases between. As DNA, the CDR3 is TGTGCCAGCAGTCCCGGGACGGCGAGCTCCTATAATTCACCCCTCCACTTT. It codes for CASSPGTASSYNSPLHF.

The CDR3 region is CASSFTTTGTNTGELFF. CDR3 DNA: TGTGCCAGCAGCTTTACAACTACGGGAACGAACACCGGGGAGCTGTTTTTT. This rearrangement joins TRBV7-9 to TRBJ2-2; D possibly corresponds to TRBD2 (5 bases). Germline V gene sequence: CDR1 SEHNR, CDR2 FQNEAQ (reference sequence). V lost 3 bases and J 0 bases, leaving 14 bases between the germline ends. There are 17 residues in the CDR3.

V and J are TRBV5-6 and TRBJ1-6; 8 positions agree with TRBD1. With 1 base clipped from V and 8 bases from J, the junction kept 2 bases outside the gene matches. The CDR3 covers 14 residues. In germline, CDR1 is SGHDT, CDR2 YYEEEE. CDR3 coding DNA: TGTGCCAGCAGCTTGACAGGGGGAGATTCACCCCTCCACTTT. It yields the protein CASSLTGGDSPLHF.

The chain recombines TRBV4-3 with TRBJ2-1, with D possibly TRBD2 on 6 matching bases. Trimming removed 0 bases at V and 6 bases at J, with 12 bases between. This CDR3 comprises 15 residues. CDR1 and CDR2 from the germline V gene are LGHNA and YSLEER. This CDR3 reads CASSQDRELANEQFF. For the CDR3, the DNA is TGCGCCAGCAGCCAAGATCGGGAGCTAGCCAATGAGCAGTTCTTC.

The chain carries TRBV3-1 (or the pseudogene TRBV3-2) and TRBJ2-1, with D perhaps TRBD2 (6 bases). Germline V lookup: CDR1 LGHDT, CDR2 YNNKEL (reference sequence). Trimming left V 4 bases short and J 2 bases short, with 15 bases between. The CDR3 is made up of 16 amino acids. The CDR3 DNA is TGTGCCAGCAGCCCCCATCGGGAGACGCCCTACAATGAGCAGTTCTTC. It encodes CASSPHRETPYNEQFF.

Only one count was recorded for this clone. The chain has TRBV4-1 and TRBJ1-2; no clear D. The CDR3 is 14 residues long. The germline gives CDR1 MGHRA, CDR2 YSYEKL. The V and J ends lost 4 bases and 0 bases respectively, with 9 bases between them. The CDR3 region has the DNA TGCGCCAGCAGCCCGGACGGGACTAACTATGGCTACACCTTC. Protein sequence: CASSPDGTNYGYTF.

Only one count was recorded for this clone. This sequence joins TRBV6-5 and TRBJ1-2, with a tentative D call TRBD1 (6 bases). The V gene lost 2 bases and the J gene lost 6 bases, with 10 bases spanning the gap. Germline values: CDR1 MNHEY, CDR2 SVGAGI. CDR3 size: 13 residues. CDR3 nucleotides: TGTGCCAGCAGTTACGACAGGACTAATGGCTACACCTTC. The encoded protein is CASSYDRTNGYTF.

The chain combines TRBV30 with TRBJ1-6; tentative D call: TRBD1 (5 bases). The ends were cut back, 3 bases at V and 4 bases at J, with 7 bases in the middle. Germline V gene lookup returns CDR1 GTSNPN and CDR2 SVGIG (reference sequence). The CDR3 runs to 13 residues. The CDR3 sequence: CAWRTAYNSPLHF. CDR3 nucleotides: TGTGCCTGGAGGACAGCGTATAATTCACCCCTCCACTTT.

The chain uses TRBV4-1 and TRBJ2-4; 7 bases line up with TRBD1. Germline loops: CDR1 MGHRA, CDR2 YSYEKL. The CDR3 runs to 16 residues. V lost 0 bases and J lost 3; bases outside the gene matches: 5. The CDR3 DNA sequence: TGCGCCAGCAGCCAAGATGACAGGGAAGGCAAAAACATTCAGTACTTC. Encoded protein: CASSQDDREGKNIQYF.

The chain links TRBV2 to TRBJ2-7, with D hard to call. Trimming took 7 bases from V and 0 from J, leaving 7 bases between them. The CDR3 contains 12 residues. The germline gives CDR1 SNHLY, CDR2 FYNNEI. CDR3 nucleotides: TGTGCCAGCACTGCGAGCTCCTACGAGCAGTACTTC. Translated, it gives CASTASSYEQYF.

The chain links TRBV9 to TRBJ1-1, with 7 bases that match TRBD1. Germline-derived CDR1 and CDR2 are SGDLS and YYNGEE. Losses at the gene ends were 4 bases for V and 4 bases for J; bases not matched to a gene: 1. The CDR3 has 12 amino acids. The CDR3 nucleotides read TGTGCCAGCAGCACAGGGGCCACTGAAGCTTTCTTT. Amino acids: CASSTGATEAFF.

This clone appeared once. The chain couples TRBV12-3 or TRBV12-4 to TRBJ1-5; TRBD1 is a possible D gene (6 bases). V was shortened by 6 bases and J by 6 bases, with 12 bases between the two germline ends. The CDR3 spans 13 residues. CDR3 nucleotide sequence: TGTGCCAGCAGCCCACAGGGCGGTCAGCCCCAGCATTTT. This encodes CASSPQGGQPQHF.

The rearrangement uses TRBV6-5 and TRBJ2-4; weak D call: TRBD2 (5 bases). CDR1 MNHEY and CDR2 SVGAGI come from the germline V gene. The CDR3 contains 15 residues. Trimming shortened V by 8 bases and J by 0 bases, and 14 bases separated the two germline ends. The CDR3 DNA reads as TGTGCCAGCGGCCGGGGAATTTTAGCCAAAAACATTCAGTACTTC. It encodes CASGRGILAKNIQYF.

The chain is built from TRBV19 and TRBJ2-7; tentatively, D is TRBD2 (5 bases). The germline V gene encodes CDR1 LNHDA and CDR2 SQIVND (reference sequence). V was cut by 4 bases and J by 1 base, with 20 bases left in between. This CDR3 is built from 17 residues. The CDR3 loop reads CASSKQSGSANSYEQYF. The CDR3, as DNA: TGTGCCAGTAGTAAGCAATCCGGTAGCGCGAATTCCTACGAGCAGTACTTC. The full variable domain, rest sourced from reference TRBV19 and TRBJ2-7, is DGGITQSPKYLFRKEGQNVTLSCEQNLNHDAMYWYRQDPGQGLRLIYYSQIVNDFQKGDIAEGYSVSREKKESFPLTVTSAQKNPTAFYLCASSKQSGSANSYEQYFGPGTRLTVT.

The chain carries TRBV11-3 and TRBJ2-1, with D tentatively TRBD1 (6 bases). Germline assignment: CDR1 SGHNT and CDR2 YENEEA. This CDR3 has 13 residues. Deletions cut 5 bases from V and 4 bases from J, with 9 bases between. Here the CDR3 DNA reads TGTGCCAGCAGCCAGACAGGATACAATGAGCAGTTCTTC. Protein: CASSQTGYNEQFF.

Of note for this clone: The germline gene is not matched at one end of the junction; a read error may be the cause. This rearrangement joins TRBV6-5 to TRBJ1-1; D is perhaps TRBD1 (6 bases). Germline loops: CDR1 MNHEY, CDR2 SVGAGI. The CDR3 covers 15 residues. The CDR3: CASSGTGRVNTEVFF. The DNA for the CDR3 is TGTGCCAGCAGCGGAACAGGGAGGGTGAACACTGAAGTTTTCTTT.

A few counts support this clone. The rearrangement uses TRBV5-4 and TRBJ2-1; D might be TRBD2 (6 bases). Trimming pared 4 bases from V and 0 bases from J, leaving 17 bases between. Germline V CDR1 and CDR2: SGHNT, YYREEE (reference sequence). The CDR3 loop spans 17 amino acids. The CDR3 is CASSLSSGPGSYNEQFF. CDR3 DNA sequence: TGTGCCAGCAGCCTGAGTAGCGGCCCGGGCTCCTACAATGAGCAGTTCTTC.

The V call is TRBV27, the J call TRBJ1-5; 8 nucleotides agree with TRBD1. V trimming: 5 bases; J trimming: 3 bases; junction bases outside the gene matches: 6. Germline assignment: CDR1 MNHEY and CDR2 SMNVEV (reference sequence). The CDR3 loop spans 15 amino acids. This chain's CDR3 is CASSPGQGPNQPQHF. The CDR3 nucleotides are TGTGCCAGCAGTCCAGGACAGGGACCCAATCAGCCCCAGCATTTT.

The V gene is TRBV19, the J gene TRBJ1-5; 11 nucleotides line up with TRBD1. The CDR3 loop spans 17 amino acids. V dropped 4 bases and J dropped 2; count of bases not matched to a gene: 7. Looked up from germline, CDR1 is LNHDA and CDR2 is SQIVND (reference sequence). This CDR3 reads CASSTRTGGMGNQPQHF. CDR3 nucleotide sequence: TGTGCCAGTAGTACCCGGACAGGGGGCATGGGCAATCAGCCCCAGCATTTT.

This clone was seen only once. The chain couples TRBV9 to TRBJ2-3, with 10 bases fitting TRBD1. Trimming cost V 4 bases and J 6 bases; bases outside gene matches: 11. The CDR3 is made up of 16 amino acids. Germline CDR1 reads SGDLS; CDR2 reads YYNGEE. CDR3 amino acids: CASSPRTGGSWDTQYF. The DNA for the CDR3 is TGTGCCAGCAGCCCTCGGACAGGGGGTAGTTGGGATACGCAGTATTTT.

As regards this clone: At one boundary the junction diverges from the germline segment, which might be a read error. This sequence joins TRBV5-5 and TRBJ2-1; D is undetermined. The CDR3 runs to 12 residues. The germline V gene has CDR1 SGHKS and CDR2 YYEKEE (reference sequence). CDR3 coding DNA: TGTTCCAGCAGCTTGGCGACGAATGAGCAGTTCTTC. Translated: CSSSLATNEQFF.

The chain uses TRBV29-1 and TRBJ2-3, with TRBD1 matching over 7 bases. The CDR3 spans 13 residues. V dropped 6 bases and J dropped 1; count of bases not matched to a gene: 4. The germline CDR1 and CDR2 sequences are SQVTM and ANQGSEA. CDR3 nucleotides: TGCAGCGTAGCTACAGGGGGCACAGATACGCAGTATTTT. Translation gives CSVATGGTDTQYF.

This chain links TRBV7-3 with TRBJ2-1, with a tentative D call TRBD2 (6 bases). CDR1 SGHTA and CDR2 FQGTGA come from the germline V gene. This CDR3 spans 16 amino acids. Trimming removed 1 base at V and 4 bases at J, with 14 bases between. The CDR3: CASSLSRTGTYNEQFF. The DNA for the CDR3 is TGTGCCAGCAGCTTAAGCAGGACTGGGACTTACAATGAGCAGTTCTTC.